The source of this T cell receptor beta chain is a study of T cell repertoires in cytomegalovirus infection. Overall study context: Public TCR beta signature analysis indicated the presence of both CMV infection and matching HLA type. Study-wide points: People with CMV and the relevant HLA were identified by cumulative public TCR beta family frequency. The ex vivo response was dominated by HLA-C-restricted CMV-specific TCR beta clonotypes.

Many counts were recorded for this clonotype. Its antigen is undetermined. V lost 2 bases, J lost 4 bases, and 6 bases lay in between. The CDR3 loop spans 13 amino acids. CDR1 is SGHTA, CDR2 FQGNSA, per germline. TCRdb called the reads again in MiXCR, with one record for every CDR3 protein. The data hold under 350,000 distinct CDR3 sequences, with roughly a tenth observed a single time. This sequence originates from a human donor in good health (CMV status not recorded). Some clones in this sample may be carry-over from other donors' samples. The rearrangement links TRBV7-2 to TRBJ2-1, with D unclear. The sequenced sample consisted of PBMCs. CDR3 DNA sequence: TGTGCCAGCAGCTTACCAGTGTACAATGAGCAGTTCTTC. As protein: CASSLPVYNEQFF.